Below are 26 T cell receptor beta chains sequenced from a single sample in a study of post-analysis software for immune sequencing data. Study-wide results and limits: Roughly five TRBV segments, including TRBV5-6, TRBV5-1 and TRBV20-1, were more frequent in patients than controls.

Included in the TCR beta cDNA libraries were unique molecular identifiers. TCRdb recomputed calls from the PCR reads with MiXCR, one row per CDR3 protein. The table lists around 710,000 distinct CDR3 sequences, just over 45% of them singletons. Antigen specificity for these receptors is unknown. Sequencing used blood. These receptors were collected from a girl between 10 and 17 years old with multiple sclerosis.

J is TRBJ1-2 and V is TRBV6-6, with no clear D. The V gene lost 1 base and the J gene lost 5 bases, with 8 bases spanning the gap. CDR1 is MNHNY, CDR2 SVGAGI, per germline (reference sequence). The CDR3 loop spans 13 amino acids. The CDR3 DNA reads TGTGCCAGCAGTTACTACGGATCTTATGGCTACACCTTC. It is translated as CASSYYGSYGYTF.

V gene TRBV11-2 combines with J gene TRBJ2-1, with D possibly being TRBD2 (6 bases). This CDR3 spans 20 amino acids. CDR1 is SGHAT, CDR2 FQNNGV, per germline. V dropped 1 base and J dropped 6 bases, with 28 bases sitting between them. CDR3 residues: CASSLGPFAGSWGVLNEQFF. The CDR3 DNA reads TGTGCCAGCAGCTTAGGTCCTTTTGCGGGATCTTGGGGGGTACTCAATGAGCAGTTCTTC.

This clonotype was counted a few times. The chain carries TRBV12-3 or TRBV12-4 and TRBJ2-7; the D is unclear. The V end lost 6 bases, the J end lost 4 bases, and 13 bases lay between the germline ends. This CDR3 contains 13 residues. In DNA form, the CDR3 reads TGTGCCAGCAGCCGACATGGGGAATACGAGCAGTACTTC. This sequence encodes CASSRHGEYEQYF.

In regard to this clonotype: The junction does not match germline at one end; this may be a read error. The CDR3 sequence is CATSRRQGTNDQFF. The CDR3 nucleotides are TGTGCCACCAGCAGGAGACAGGGTACGAATGACCAGTTCTTC. The chain couples TRBV15 to TRBJ2-1, with 7 bases matching TRBD1. CDR3 length equals 14 residues. Per germline, CDR1 LNHNV and CDR2 YYDKDF (reference sequence). The whole variable domain, remainder taken from reference TRBV15 and TRBJ2-1, is DAMVIQNPRYQVTQFGKPVTLSCSQTLNHNVMYWYQQKSSQAPKLLFHYYDKDFNNEADTPDNFQSRRPNTSFCFLDIRSPGLGDTAMYLCATSRRQGTNDQFFGPGTRLTVL.

The chain is built from TRBV29-1 and TRBJ2-2; D call uncertain. V lost 7 bases and J lost 0, with 12 bases in between. The CDR3 runs to 14 residues. In germline, CDR1 is SQVTM, CDR2 ANQGSEA. CDR3 protein: CSAVAIANTGELFF. CDR3 bases: TGCAGCGCCGTGGCCATCGCGAACACCGGGGAGCTGTTTTTT.

The gene calls are TRBV5-1 and TRBJ1-1, with a possible D match to TRBD1 (5 bases). The CDR3 totals 14 residues. Germline CDR1 SGHRS, CDR2 YFSETQ. Deletions cut 0 bases from V and 5 bases from J, with 11 bases between. The CDR3 DNA reads as TGCGCCAGCAGCTTGGGCAGGGCGAGAACTGAAGCTTTCTTT. It yields the protein CASSLGRARTEAFF. The complete variable domain, with remaining parts taken from reference TRBV5-1 and TRBJ1-1, reads KAGVTQTPRYLIKTRGQQVTLSCSPISGHRSVSWYQQTPGQGLQFLFEYFSETQRNKGNFPGRFSGRQFSNSRSEMNVSTLELGDSALYLCASSLGRARTEAFFGQGTRLTVV.

There are a few counts of this clonotype. The chain has TRBV6-1 and TRBJ2-7; D gene unclear. The germline gives CDR1 MNHNS, CDR2 SASEGT. V shed 1 base and J shed 7 bases, with 8 bases lying between them. This CDR3 is built from 12 residues. As DNA, the CDR3 is TGTGCCAGCAGTGAAGTAGGTTGGGAGCAGTACTTC. This sequence encodes CASSEVGWEQYF.

V is TRBV4-1 and J is TRBJ2-2; weak D call: TRBD2 (5 bases). The CDR3 is made up of 16 amino acids. Trimming removed 0 bases at V and 0 bases at J, with 8 bases between. Germline V gene data show CDR1 as MGHRA and CDR2 as YSYEKL. CDR3 sequence (DNA): TGCGCCAGCAGCCAAGAGCTAGCAGCGAACACCGGGGAGCTGTTTTTT. It codes for CASSQELAANTGELFF.

V gene TRBV29-1 combines with J gene TRBJ2-4, with 9 bases identical to TRBD1. Looked up from germline, CDR1 is SQVTM and CDR2 is ANQGSEA. This CDR3 spans 11 amino acids. CDR3 bases: TGCAACGGAGGGGACAGGGACATTCAGTACTTC. Amino acid sequence: CNGGDRDIQYF. Full variable domain (rest looked up from reference TRBV29-1 and TRBJ2-4): SAVISQKPSRDICQRGTSLTIQCQVDSQVTMMFWYRQQPGQSLTLIATANQGSEATYESGFVIDKFPISRPNLTFSTLTVSNMSPEDSSIYLCNGGDRDIQYFGAGTRLSVL.

J is TRBJ2-2 and V is TRBV29-1; perhaps TRBD2 as D (5 bases). Trimming stripped 1 base from V and 3 bases from J, with 9 bases between. Germline CDR1 SQVTM, CDR2 ANQGSEA. This CDR3 has 14 amino acids. CDR3 sequence reads: CSVEGKEDTGELFF. The CDR3 coding sequence is TGCAGCGTTGAAGGAAAGGAGGACACCGGGGAGCTGTTTTTT.

This clonotype was seen more than once but under ten times. This chain connects TRBV20-1 to TRBJ2-3; D gene uncertain. CDR3 length equals 13 residues. Germline assignment: CDR1 DFQATT and CDR2 SNEGSKA (reference sequence). Here the CDR3 reads CTLLRVATDTQYF. DNA for the CDR3: TGCACTCTACTGAGAGTGGCCACAGATACGCAGTATTTT.

V gene TRBV4-3 combines with J gene TRBJ2-1; D is uncertain. CDR1 LGHNA and CDR2 YSLEER come from the germline V gene. This CDR3 comprises 14 residues. Trimming took off 0 bases at V and 8 bases at J, with 11 bases between the two ends. The CDR3 DNA reads as TGCGCCAGCAGCCAAGAGCAGGTTAACGATGAGCAGTTCTTC. As protein: CASSQEQVNDEQFF.

This clonotype appeared a few times. The genes are TRBV28 and TRBJ2-7, with D perhaps TRBD2 (6 bases). This CDR3 spans 16 amino acids. Per the germline V gene, CDR1 is MDHEN and CDR2 is SYDVKM. The ends were cut back, 3 bases at V and 0 bases at J, with 15 bases in the middle. The CDR3 nucleotides are TGTGCCAGCAGTTTGGAGGTAGCGGAGAGCTCCTACGAGCAGTACTTC. Translation gives CASSLEVAESSYEQYF.

Only a few counts were recorded for this clonotype. The V gene is TRBV27, the J gene TRBJ2-3; 9 nucleotides match TRBD2. This CDR3 is 13 amino acids long. The germline gives CDR1 MNHEY, CDR2 SMNVEV (reference sequence). The ends lost 5 bases at V and 6 bases at J; junction bases unmatched: 3. The CDR3 DNA reads TGTGCCAGCAGTGATACTAGCGGGGATACGCAGTATTTT. Protein product: CASSDTSGDTQYF.

The CDR3 DNA sequence: TGTGCCACCAGCAGCGTCATGCGGGACCCAAACAATCAGCCCCAGCATTTT. As protein: CATSSVMRDPNNQPQHF. The chain is built from TRBV15 and TRBJ1-5; D possibly corresponds to TRBD1 (5 bases). Germline lookup yields CDR1 LNHNV and CDR2 YYDKDF (reference sequence). V was trimmed by 3 bases and J by 3 bases, leaving 18 bases between them. This CDR3 contains 17 residues.

The CDR3 nucleotides read TGTGCCAGCAGCGTCCTAGCGGATCTCTCCTACGAGCAGTACTTC. This gives the protein CASSVLADLSYEQYF. The chain recombines TRBV25-1 with TRBJ2-7, with TRBD2 identical over 7 bases. CDR1 is MGHDK, CDR2 SYGVNS, per germline. V was clipped by 6 bases and J by 0 bases; unmatched bases: 8. The CDR3 is 15 amino acids.

Of note for this clonotype: A clone one base away is much larger, so this may be a read error. The rearrangement uses TRBV5-1 and TRBJ2-5, with D unclear. The CDR3 is 15 residues long. V was clipped by 0 bases and J by 11 bases, with 20 bases between them. Germline lookup yields CDR1 SGHRS and CDR2 YFSETQ. In DNA form, the CDR3 reads TGCGCCAGCAGCTTGGAGGCTGGGGTCCACAATGAGCAGTACTTC. Translation gives CASSLEAGVHNEQYF. The variable domain in full, completed from reference TRBV5-1 and TRBJ2-5, reads KAGVTQTPRYLIKTRGQQVTLSCSPISGHRSVSWYQQTPGQGLQFLFEYFSETQRNKGNFPGRFSGRQFSNSRSEMNVSTLELGDSALYLCASSLEAGVHNEQYFGPGTRLLVL.

The V gene is TRBV7-2, the J gene TRBJ2-3, with TRBD2 as a possible D gene (6 bases). Germline values: CDR1 SGHTA, CDR2 FQGNSA. The CDR3 is 15 amino acids. V was clipped by 4 bases and J by 6 bases, with 17 bases between them. The chain's CDR3 is CASSSNTGGSDTQYF. The CDR3 DNA reads TGTGCCAGCAGCTCCAATACCGGGGGATCCGATACGCAGTATTTT. Variable domain in full (rest from reference TRBV7-2 and TRBJ2-3): GAGVSQSPSNKVTEKGKDVELRCDPISGHTALYWYRQSLGQGLEFLIYFQGNSAPDKSGLPSDRFSAERTGGSVSTLTIQRTQQEDSAVYLCASSSNTGGSDTQYFGPGTRLTVL.

This clonotype was seen a handful of times. The chain carries TRBV7-2 and TRBJ1-2; D gene uncertain. V was shortened by 7 bases and J by 9 bases, with 15 bases between the two germline ends. The CDR3 loop spans 12 amino acids. Germline V lookup: CDR1 SGHTA, CDR2 FQGNSA. The CDR3 region is CASTERSESYTF. The CDR3 DNA reads as TGTGCCAGCACCGAACGGTCCGAGAGCTACACCTTC.

This chain joins TRBV27 and TRBJ1-2; TRBD1 agrees at 7 bases. Trimming at V came to 3 bases and at J to 4 bases, leaving 8 bases not matched to a gene. Germline CDR1 reads MNHEY; CDR2 reads SMNVEV (reference sequence). The CDR3 consists of 15 residues. The CDR3, as DNA: TGTGCCAGCAGTTTGGGGTTGGGACAGCCCTATGGCTACACCTTC. Amino acids: CASSLGLGQPYGYTF.

The rearrangement links TRBV6-1 to TRBJ2-7, with 7 bases aligning to TRBD1. V shed 3 bases and J 2 bases; nucleotides not matched to a gene: 7. Germline V gives CDR1 MNHNS, CDR2 SASEGT. The CDR3 is made up of 15 amino acids. CDR3 loop: CASSEGDRVTYEQYF. The CDR3 DNA reads TGTGCCAGCAGTGAGGGAGACAGGGTTACCTACGAGCAGTACTTC.

This clonotype was seen many times. The CDR3 region has the DNA TGCGCCAGCAGCTTGGCCGACCTTACGTATGAGCAGTTCTTC. It specifies CASSLADLTYEQFF. The chain links TRBV5-1 to TRBJ2-1, with unresolved D. The CDR3 loop spans 14 amino acids. Per the germline V gene, CDR1 is SGHRS and CDR2 is YFSETQ. V lost 0 bases and J lost 8, with 12 bases in between. The full variable domain, its missing parts supplied by reference TRBV5-1 and TRBJ2-1, is KAGVTQTPRYLIKTRGQQVTLSCSPISGHRSVSWYQQTPGQGLQFLFEYFSETQRNKGNFPGRFSGRQFSNSRSEMNVSTLELGDSALYLCASSLADLTYEQFFGPGTRLTVL.

For the CDR3, the DNA is TGTGCCAGCAGTAATTCTGGGGCCAACGTCCTGACTTTC. Translating it yields CASSNSGANVLTF. The J gene is TRBJ2-6, the V gene TRBV6-6, with D uncertain. The ends were cut back, 5 bases at V and 1 base at J, with 3 bases in the middle. Germline CDR1 is MNHNY and CDR2 is SVGAGI (reference sequence). This CDR3 has 13 amino acids.

This clonotype has only a few counts. The chain uses TRBV7-9 and TRBJ2-1, with D perhaps given as TRBD1 or TRBD2 (5 bases each). V dropped 4 bases and J dropped 6 bases, with 16 bases sitting between them. This CDR3 comprises 15 residues. The V gene's germline CDR1 is SEHNR and CDR2 FQNEAQ (reference sequence). CDR3 DNA sequence: TGTGCCAGCAGCTCCCGGGACGAAGGGGCCAATGAGCAGTTCTTC. It translates to CASSSRDEGANEQFF.

This rearrangement joins TRBV29-1 to TRBJ1-1; D is undetermined. The CDR3 sequence is 12 residues long. The germline CDR1 and CDR2 sequences are SQVTM and ANQGSEA. V was clipped by 7 bases and J by 0 bases, with 9 bases between them. The CDR3 DNA sequence: TGCAGCGCCGGCAGTGTGAACACTGAAGCTTTCTTT. Translated, it gives CSAGSVNTEAFF. Full variable domain (rest looked up from reference TRBV29-1 and TRBJ1-1): SAVISQKPSRDICQRGTSLTIQCQVDSQVTMMFWYRQQPGQSLTLIATANQGSEATYESGFVIDKFPISRPNLTFSTLTVSNMSPEDSSIYLCSAGSVNTEAFFGQGTRLTVV.

Only a few counts were recorded for this clonotype. The chain employs TRBV4-1 and TRBJ2-3; 10 positions agree with TRBD2. Unmatched junction bases numbered 5, after V lost 0 bases and J lost 5 bases. Germline CDR1 MGHRA, CDR2 YSYEKL. CDR3 length: 16 residues. The CDR3 sequence is CASSQDRGLAQDTQYF. CDR3 nucleotides: TGCGCCAGCAGCCAAGACAGGGGACTAGCGCAAGATACGCAGTATTTT.